Shown below are 30 T cell receptor beta chains from a single sample sequenced in a study of Ad26.COV2.S vaccination and SARS-CoV-2 variants. Libraries were prepared by immunoSEQ multiplex PCR; TCRdb keeps only in-frame clonotypes and omits some of them. The data hold some 640,000 clones, with more than 80% observed a single time. The treatment was: about 20 received Ad26.COV2.S at low or high dose, single or two shots; 5 received placebo; per-sample allocation not given. The samples date from day 63 after the first vaccine or placebo injection. The source material was peripheral blood, sampled in a trial of Ad26.COV2.S vaccine versus placebo. These receptors were taken from a person between 18 and 65 years old who received the Ad26.COV2.S COVID-19 vaccine or a placebo.

Notes on this clone: The sample carries other DNA sequences with the same CDR3. CDR3 bases: TGTGCCAGCAGGACGGGTAGCTCCTATAATTCACCCCTCCACTTT. Protein sequence: CASRTGSSYNSPLHF. This sequence joins TRBV27 and TRBJ1-6; D not resolved. The CDR3 loop spans 15 amino acids. Germline V CDR1 and CDR2: MNHEY, SMNVEV (reference sequence). The V end lost 6 bases, the J end lost 0 bases, and 9 bases lay between the germline ends.

This CDR3 reads CATSELTSGTRPTGELFF. DNA of the CDR3: TGTGCCACCAGTGAGCTGACTAGCGGGACGAGGCCTACCGGGGAGCTGTTTTTT. This chain links TRBV24-1 with TRBJ2-2, with 11 nucleotides matching TRBD2. Unmatched junction bases numbered 11, after V lost 4 bases and J lost 5 bases. The germline CDR1 and CDR2 sequences are KGHDR and SFDVKD. CDR3 size: 18 residues.

This clone was seen only once. This chain links TRBV11-2 with TRBJ2-3; no clear D gene. V lost 4 bases and J 5 bases, leaving 4 bases between the germline ends. Looked up from germline, CDR1 is SGHAT and CDR2 is FQNNGV. CDR3 length: 11 residues. CDR3 loop: CASSSVDTQYF. In nucleotides, the CDR3 is TGTGCCAGCAGCTCGGTAGATACGCAGTATTTT.

The chain is built from TRBV14 and TRBJ2-3; the D is unclear. CDR1 SGHDN and CDR2 FVKESK come from the germline V gene. The CDR3 totals 19 residues. Trimming took off 1 base at V and 9 bases at J, with 29 bases between the two ends. The DNA of the CDR3 is TGTGCCAGCAGCCAAGCAGGCCCACCCCCCGGCTTTTGGCAGACGACGCAGTATTTT. This sequence encodes CASSQAGPPPGFWQTTQYF.

This chain links TRBV6-5 with TRBJ2-2, with D unclear. This CDR3 has 15 amino acids. Germline V gene lookup returns CDR1 MNHEY and CDR2 SVGAGI. Trimming stripped 2 bases from V and 4 bases from J, with 11 bases between. The CDR3 loop is CASSYEPPGTGELFF. The CDR3 coding sequence is TGTGCCAGCAGTTACGAGCCGCCGGGCACCGGGGAGCTGTTTTTT.

This clone occurred many times. The rearrangement links TRBV6-1 to TRBJ1-5; 11 positions agree with TRBD1. Germline CDR1 and CDR2: MNHNS and SASEGT. CDR3 length: 17 residues. Unmatched junction bases numbered 9, after V lost 2 bases and J lost 6 bases. The CDR3 DNA reads as TGTGCCAGCAGTGAAAACGGACAGGGGGCCTTGGTTCAGCCCCAGCATTTT. Amino acids: CASSENGQGALVQPQHF.

The V gene is TRBV19, the J gene TRBJ1-5, with 7 bases identical to TRBD1. The CDR3 has 18 residues. Trimming removed 1 base from V and 0 bases from J; junction bases left unmatched: 9. Germline CDR1 and CDR2: LNHDA and SQIVND (reference sequence). CDR3 region: CASSIGTGNRYSNQPQHF. The CDR3 DNA reads as TGTGCCAGTAGTATAGGGACAGGTAACCGTTATAGCAATCAGCCCCAGCATTTT.

The V and J genes are TRBV6-5 and TRBJ2-1, with no clear D. CDR1 and CDR2 from the germline V gene are MNHEY and SVGAGI. The CDR3 is 13 amino acids. Trimming stripped 6 bases from V and 5 bases from J, with 11 bases between. The CDR3, as DNA: TGTGCCAGCAGGCTGCCGGCCAACAATGAGCAGTTCTTC. It yields the protein CASRLPANNEQFF.

Comments on this clone: In the same sample, other DNA sequences code for this CDR3. The chain combines TRBV5-1 with TRBJ1-1, with a weak D call TRBD1 (5 bases). Trimming pared 2 bases from V and 4 bases from J, leaving 15 bases between. Germline V gene sequence: CDR1 SGHRS, CDR2 YFSETQ. The CDR3 has 15 amino acids. The CDR3 sequence: CASSFTGLGGTEAFF. The CDR3 DNA follows: TGCGCCAGCAGCTTTACAGGATTGGGGGGCACTGAAGCTTTCTTT.

The rearrangement links TRBV4-3 to TRBJ1-6, with D perhaps matching TRBD1 (5 bases). Germline V gives CDR1 LGHNA, CDR2 YSLEER. Trimming took 0 bases from V and 7 from J, leaving 13 bases between them. This CDR3 region has 16 residues. The CDR3 loop is CASSQENGGRNSPLHF. The DNA for the CDR3 is TGCGCCAGCAGCCAAGAAAATGGGGGGAGGAATTCACCCCTCCACTTT.

DNA for the CDR3: TGTGCCATCAGTGAGTCGGGACAGCCTAATGAAAAACTGTTTTTT. Amino acids: CAISESGQPNEKLFF. J is TRBJ1-4 and V is TRBV10-3; the match to TRBD1 covers 7 bases. This CDR3 comprises 15 residues. In germline, CDR1 is ENHRY, CDR2 SYGVKD. After removal of 0 bases from V and 3 bases from J, the junction contained 1 base not matched to a gene.

The V and J genes are TRBV7-9 and TRBJ2-1; 11 nucleotides line up with TRBD2. The CDR3 is 14 amino acids. The V gene's germline CDR1 is SEHNR and CDR2 FQNEAQ (reference sequence). V gave up 8 bases and J gave up 8 bases; unmatched junction bases: 8. The CDR3 nucleotides read TGTGCCAGCTCCTTAGCGGGAGGGCGGGATGAGCAGTTCTTC. Translation gives CASSLAGGRDEQFF. Complete variable domain (other parts from reference TRBV7-9 and TRBJ2-1): DTGVSQNPRHKITKRGQNVTFRCDPISEHNRLYWYRQTLGQGPEFLTYFQNEAQLEKSRLLSDRFSAERPKGSFSTLEIQRTEQGDSAMYLCASSLAGGRDEQFFGPGTRLTVL.

This sequence joins TRBV7-2 and TRBJ2-1; 9 bases agree with TRBD1. Germline lookup yields CDR1 SGHTA and CDR2 FQGNSA. V shed 5 bases and J 3 bases; nucleotides not matched to a gene: 8. This CDR3 region has 16 residues. The CDR3 coding sequence is TGTGCCAGCAGCCCTCGTGAGACAGGGGGCTACAATGAGCAGTTCTTC. It is translated as CASSPRETGGYNEQFF. The full variable domain, with the rest looked up from reference TRBV7-2 and TRBJ2-1, is GAGVSQSPSNKVTEKGKDVELRCDPISGHTALYWYRQSLGQGLEFLIYFQGNSAPDKSGLPSDRFSAERTGGSVSTLTIQRTQQEDSAVYLCASSPRETGGYNEQFFGPGTRLTVL.

Note on this clone: This same CDR3 is encoded by further DNA sequences in the sample. The V call is TRBV5-1, the J call TRBJ2-7; 8 positions match TRBD1. Germline V gene lookup returns CDR1 SGHRS and CDR2 YFSETQ. The CDR3 spans 14 residues. V was clipped by 2 bases and J by 1 base; unmatched bases: 2. The CDR3 here is CASSLGQGSYEQYF. In nucleotides, the CDR3 is TGCGCCAGCAGCTTAGGACAGGGTTCCTACGAGCAGTACTTC.

The rearrangement links TRBV18 to TRBJ2-1, with D possibly matching TRBD2 (6 bases). This CDR3 spans 14 amino acids. Trimming took 2 bases from V and 5 from J, leaving 10 bases between them. CDR1 is KGHSH, CDR2 LQKENI, per germline. CDR3 DNA sequence: TGTGCCAGCTCACCAGGGGGAGGCAACAATGAGCAGTTCTTC. It is translated as CASSPGGGNNEQFF.

This clone was seen only a few times. The chain combines TRBV7-3 with TRBJ1-1, with 7 bases that match TRBD1. CDR3 length: 12 residues. The ends lost 6 bases at V and 4 bases at J; junction bases unmatched: 2. Germline assignment: CDR1 SGHTA and CDR2 FQGTGA. The DNA for the CDR3 is TGTGCCAGCAGTTCAGGGGGCACTGAAGCTTTCTTT. Translated: CASSSGGTEAFF.

This clone was seen just once. This rearrangement joins TRBV3-1 (or the pseudogene TRBV3-2) to TRBJ1-5, with a tentative D call TRBD1 (5 bases). The V gene lost 4 bases and the J gene lost 2 bases, with 15 bases spanning the gap. The CDR3 sequence is 16 residues long. The germline gives CDR1 LGHDT, CDR2 YNNKEL (reference sequence). The CDR3 protein is CASSPGTSFGNQPQHF. The CDR3 nucleotides are TGTGCCAGCAGCCCTGGGACCTCCTTCGGCAATCAGCCCCAGCATTTT.

Points on this clone: Other nucleotide sequences in the sample specify the same CDR3. This chain connects TRBV3-1 (or the pseudogene TRBV3-2) to TRBJ2-7; no firm D call. Germline lookup yields CDR1 LGHDT and CDR2 YNNKEL (reference sequence). The CDR3 contains 12 residues. V lost 3 bases and J lost 0, with 3 bases in between. The DNA for the CDR3 is TGTGCCAGCAGCCAGGTCTCCTACGAGCAGTACTTC. Its translation: CASSQVSYEQYF.

V and J are TRBV7-9 and TRBJ1-1; D is perhaps TRBD1 (5 bases). Germline V gene sequence: CDR1 SEHNR, CDR2 FQNEAQ (reference sequence). The CDR3 runs to 11 residues. The ends were cut back, 1 base at V and 10 bases at J, with 7 bases in the middle. The CDR3 protein is CASSLEGIAFF. The CDR3 DNA reads TGTGCCAGCAGCTTAGAGGGGATAGCTTTCTTT. The variable domain in full, with the rest retrieved from reference TRBV7-9 and TRBJ1-1, is DTGVSQNPRHKITKRGQNVTFRCDPISEHNRLYWYRQTLGQGPEFLTYFQNEAQLEKSRLLSDRFSAERPKGSFSTLEIQRTEQGDSAMYLCASSLEGIAFFGQGTRLTVV.

The CDR3, as DNA: TGTGCCAGCAGCTTCGGAGGGGGCCTCGAGACCCAGTACTTC. It specifies CASSFGGGLETQYF. The V and J genes are TRBV11-2 and TRBJ2-5; tentatively, D is TRBD1 (7 bases). Germline values: CDR1 SGHAT, CDR2 FQNNGV. Trimming removed 3 bases at V and 5 bases at J, with 13 bases between. The CDR3 is made up of 14 amino acids.

The chain has TRBV7-5 and TRBJ2-2; TRBD2 reflects the table's D call only, with no check against the DNA. TRBV7-5 is a listed pseudogene. The CDR3 runs 20 residues. Here the CDR3 DNA reads TGTGCCAGAAGCCACTTAGCTTTGGGGCTAGCGGGGGGTGGCACCGGGGAGCTGTTTTTT. Residues: CARSHLALGLAGGGTGELFF.

The chain is built from TRBV4-3 and TRBJ1-1; the match to TRBD1 covers 10 bases. CDR3 length equals 13 residues. CDR1 and CDR2 from the germline V gene are LGHNA and YSLEER. Trimming cost V 6 bases and J 5 bases; bases outside gene matches: 3. CDR3 DNA: TGCGCCAGCAGGCGGACAGGGGGAACTGAAGCTTTCTTT. It yields the protein CASRRTGGTEAFF.

The chain employs TRBV25-1 and TRBJ1-2; D is uncertain. This CDR3 is 15 amino acids long. The germline CDR1 and CDR2 sequences are MGHDK and SYGVNS. V was trimmed by 4 bases and J by 4 bases, leaving 16 bases between them. The CDR3 protein is CASSADLSSTYGYTF. The CDR3 DNA is TGTGCCAGCAGTGCGGACTTGTCCAGCACCTATGGCTACACCTTC.

The chain joins TRBV12-3 or TRBV12-4 to TRBJ2-7; 9 nucleotides agree with TRBD1. Trimming at V came to 6 bases and at J to 7 bases, leaving 7 bases not matched to a gene. The CDR3 totals 13 residues. CDR3 DNA sequence: TGTGCCAGCAGACCAACAGGGGGCCGGGAGCAGTACTTC. Protein product: CASRPTGGREQYF.

This chain connects TRBV2 to TRBJ1-6, with D possibly TRBD1 on 5 matching bases. The germline V and J ends were trimmed by 6 bases and 6 bases, with 15 bases remaining between them. Germline V gives CDR1 SNHLY, CDR2 FYNNEI. The CDR3 consists of 15 residues. Written as DNA, the CDR3 is TGTGCCAGCAGCGATCTGGGGCGAGGTAATTCACCCCTCCACTTT. This gives the protein CASSDLGRGNSPLHF.

The chain uses TRBV18 and TRBJ2-7, with 9 bases matching TRBD1. This CDR3 contains 15 residues. V was pared by 2 bases and J by 3 bases, with 5 bases of the junction left unmatched. Per the germline V gene, CDR1 is KGHSH and CDR2 is LQKENI. CDR3 DNA sequence: TGTGCCAGCTCACCAGGCCCGGGACAGGGCTACGAGCAGTACTTC. This sequence encodes CASSPGPGQGYEQYF.

The genes are TRBV2 and TRBJ1-2; 7 positions match TRBD1. In germline, CDR1 is SNHLY, CDR2 FYNNEI. Trimming removed 8 bases from V and 5 bases from J; junction bases left unmatched: 5. The CDR3 length is 12 residues. The CDR3 reads CASDGTAYGYTF. Here the CDR3 DNA reads TGTGCCAGCGACGGGACAGCATATGGCTACACCTTC.

The chain joins TRBV6-1 to TRBJ1-5; tentative D call: TRBD1 (5 bases). The germline CDR1 and CDR2 sequences are MNHNS and SASEGT. The CDR3 covers 18 residues. Trimming shortened V by 3 bases and J by 0 bases, and 18 bases separated the two germline ends. CDR3 bases: TGTGCCAGCAGTGATACGGGGTGGGGCGGATATAGCAATCAGCCCCAGCATTTT. Translated: CASSDTGWGGYSNQPQHF.

The chain is built from TRBV6-5 and TRBJ2-7, with 10 bases matching TRBD2. The CDR3 spans 15 residues. Germline V lookup: CDR1 MNHEY, CDR2 SVGAGI. J gave up 4 bases and V 2 bases, and 5 bases lay outside the gene matches. In nucleotides, the CDR3 is TGTGCCAGCAGTTACCCGATTAGCGGGAGGTACGAGCAGTACTTC. Translation: CASSYPISGRYEQYF.

V usage is TRBV27 and J usage is TRBJ2-5, with 10 bases aligning to TRBD2. Trimming took 4 bases from V and 4 from J; bases not matched to a gene: 3. CDR1 and CDR2 (germline): MNHEY, SMNVEV (reference sequence). CDR3 length: 14 residues. The CDR3 is CASSSLAGVETQYF. CDR3 DNA: TGTGCCAGCAGTTCCCTAGCGGGGGTAGAGACCCAGTACTTC.